These T cell receptor beta chains were read from a single sample in a study of control samples from healthy donors and cancer patients. This table comes from immunoSEQ multiplex PCR, and its TCRdb copy is limited to in-frame clones, with some not included. Of 97,000 or so clones in the sample, about 92% are singletons; the top ten hold about 2.5%. The sequencing input was blood. All receptors come from a woman in her late teens or twenties in good health. Both conserved end residues are part of each CDR3. A D gene is named only where the DNA matches it firmly. Expanded clones are given a class, and other clones once, few, many or no size at all.

j_gene: TRBJ2-7; v_gene: TRBV7-8; d_gene: TRBD1; abundance: once; CDR3nt: TGTGCCAGCAGCCGACCCAGGACAGGGGGCTCCCCTTACTACGAGCAGTACTTC; CDR3aa: CASSRPRTGGSPYYEQYF
j_gene: TRBJ2-7; v_gene: TRBV7-9; d_gene: TRBD1; abundance: -; CDR3nt: TGTGCCAGCAGCGCCGAGGGACAGGGTCCCTACGAGCAGTACTTC; CDR3aa: CASSAEGQGPYEQYF
j_gene: TRBJ2-7; v_gene: TRBV5-6; d_gene: TRBD2; abundance: -; CDR3nt: TGTGCCAGCAGCACACTAGCGCTCTCCTACGAGCAGTACTTC; CDR3aa: CASSTLALSYEQYF
j_gene: TRBJ2-1; v_gene: TRBV6-5; d_gene: -; abundance: -; CDR3nt: TGTGCCAGCAGTCACTCAGGGCGGGACGAGCAGTTCTTC; CDR3aa: CASSHSGRDEQFF
j_gene: TRBJ1-4; v_gene: TRBV29-1; d_gene: -; abundance: -; CDR3nt: TGCAGCGTTAGCGCAGGAAGCCTTAATGAAAAACTGTTTTTT; CDR3aa: CSVSAGSLNEKLFF
j_gene: TRBJ2-3; v_gene: TRBV3-1/TRBV3-2; d_gene: TRBD2; abundance: -; CDR3nt: TGTGCCAGCAGCCCCCGGACTAGCGGGAGGAATACAGATACGCAGTATTTT; CDR3aa: CASSPRTSGRNTDTQYF
j_gene: TRBJ2-3; v_gene: TRBV7-9; d_gene: -; abundance: -; CDR3nt: TGTGCCAGCAGCAAACCAGGGGATACGCAGTATTTT; CDR3aa: CASSKPGDTQYF
j_gene: TRBJ1-2; v_gene: TRBV6-2/TRBV6-3; d_gene: TRBD1; abundance: -; CDR3nt: TGTGCCAGCAGCCTAACAGGGGGCGGAGGCTATGGCTACACCTTC; CDR3aa: CASSLTGGGGYGYTF
j_gene: TRBJ1-3; v_gene: TRBV29-1; d_gene: TRBD1; abundance: -; CDR3nt: TGCAGCGTTGAATCCGTCTTGGCAGGGGGTCGTGGAAACACCATATATTTT; CDR3aa: CSVESVLAGGRGNTIYF
j_gene: TRBJ2-5; v_gene: TRBV15; d_gene: -; abundance: -; CDR3nt: TGTGCCACCAGCAGAGCCTCTCAGGTAGAGTGGGAGACCCAGTACTTC; CDR3aa: CATSRASQVEWETQYF
j_gene: TRBJ2-5; v_gene: TRBV7-7; d_gene: TRBD1; abundance: -; CDR3nt: TGTGCCAGCAGCTCCGACAGGGGGAGCGAGACCCAGTACTTC; CDR3aa: CASSSDRGSETQYF
j_gene: TRBJ2-3; v_gene: TRBV10-3; d_gene: TRBD2; abundance: -; CDR3nt: TGTGCCATCAGTGACGAGCGGGAGGGCCGGGATACGCAGTATTTT; CDR3aa: CAISDEREGRDTQYF
j_gene: TRBJ1-2; v_gene: TRBV15; d_gene: -; abundance: -; CDR3nt: TGTGCCACCAGCAGACTTCAAGGCCGGGGCTATGGCTACACCTTC; CDR3aa: CATSRLQGRGYGYTF
j_gene: TRBJ2-6; v_gene: TRBV19; d_gene: -; abundance: -; CDR3nt: TGTGCCAGTAGTACAGGGGGGAGTGCTGGGGCCAACGTCCTGACTTTC; CDR3aa: CASSTGGSAGANVLTF
j_gene: TRBJ2-2; v_gene: TRBV27; d_gene: TRBD2; abundance: -; CDR3nt: TGTGCCAGCAGTATGTACCCGGGGGGTAACACCGGGGAGCTGTTTTTT; CDR3aa: CASSMYPGGNTGELFF
j_gene: TRBJ1-5; v_gene: TRBV5-6; d_gene: -; abundance: -; CDR3nt: TGTGCCAGCAGCCCAGGGTATAGCAATCAGCCCCAGCATTTT; CDR3aa: CASSPGYSNQPQHF
j_gene: TRBJ2-7; v_gene: TRBV6-5; d_gene: -; abundance: -; CDR3nt: TGTGCCAGCGACTATTCTTTGGGCTCCTACGAGCAGTACTTC; CDR3aa: CASDYSLGSYEQYF
j_gene: TRBJ1-1; v_gene: TRBV11-3; d_gene: -; abundance: once; CDR3nt: TGTGCCAGCCAGGGAGGGATGAACACTGAAGCTTTCTTT; CDR3aa: CASQGGMNTEAFF
j_gene: TRBJ1-1; v_gene: TRBV7-9; d_gene: -; abundance: -; CDR3nt: TGTGCCAGCACCGTCACGGGAAGAAACACTGAAGCTTTCTTT; CDR3aa: CASTVTGRNTEAFF
j_gene: TRBJ2-1; v_gene: TRBV4-3; d_gene: -; abundance: -; CDR3nt: TGCGCCAGCAGCCAGGAAAACAATGAGCAGTTCTTC; CDR3aa: CASSQENNEQFF
j_gene: TRBJ2-1; v_gene: TRBV15; d_gene: TRBD2; abundance: -; CDR3nt: TGTGCCACCAGCAGAGAGAGCTGGGGGGGGAATGAGCAGTTCTTC; CDR3aa: CATSRESWGGNEQFF
j_gene: TRBJ2-5; v_gene: TRBV14; d_gene: -; abundance: -; CDR3nt: TGTGCCAGCAGCCCCGGCCGGTGGGAGACCCAGTACTTC; CDR3aa: CASSPGRWETQYF
j_gene: TRBJ2-1; v_gene: TRBV29-1; d_gene: -; abundance: -; CDR3nt: TGCAGCGTTGATTATTCGGGCCTTACCCTCAATGAGCAGTTCTTC; CDR3aa: CSVDYSGLTLNEQFF
j_gene: TRBJ1-5; v_gene: TRBV5-5; d_gene: TRBD1; abundance: -; CDR3nt: TGTGCCAGCAGCTTGGGCTGGGACAGGGGGCTAAATAGCAATCAGCCCCAGCATTTT; CDR3aa: CASSLGWDRGLNSNQPQHF
j_gene: TRBJ1-1; v_gene: TRBV28; d_gene: -; abundance: -; CDR3nt: TGTGCCAGCAGTCTAAGGGTCACTGAAGCTTTCTTT; CDR3aa: CASSLRVTEAFF
j_gene: TRBJ2-3; v_gene: TRBV4-1; d_gene: TRBD1; abundance: -; CDR3nt: TGCGCCAGCAGCTACGGACAGGGAGATGTGACAGATACGCAGTATTTT; CDR3aa: CASSYGQGDVTDTQYF
j_gene: TRBJ2-7; v_gene: TRBV28; d_gene: -; abundance: -; CDR3nt: TGTGCCAGCAGACCCACAGGGAACTACGAGCAGTACTTC; CDR3aa: CASRPTGNYEQYF
j_gene: TRBJ1-4; v_gene: TRBV7-2; d_gene: -; abundance: -; CDR3nt: TGTGCCAGCAGGCGGGTGATGGGGGGAAAACTGTTTTTT; CDR3aa: CASRRVMGGKLFF
j_gene: TRBJ2-3; v_gene: TRBV6-5; d_gene: -; abundance: -; CDR3nt: TGTGCCAGCAGCGGAGCAGCAGATACGCAGTATTTT; CDR3aa: CASSGAADTQYF
j_gene: TRBJ1-2; v_gene: TRBV6-5; d_gene: -; abundance: -; CDR3nt: TGTGCCAGCAGACTCGACAGCGTCTATGGCTACACCTTC; CDR3aa: CASRLDSVYGYTF
j_gene: TRBJ1-2; v_gene: TRBV28; d_gene: -; abundance: -; CDR3nt: TGTGCCAGCAGTTTACGACCGAGCTATGGCTACACCTTC; CDR3aa: CASSLRPSYGYTF
j_gene: TRBJ1-2; v_gene: TRBV29-1; d_gene: -; abundance: -; CDR3nt: TGCAGCGGCAATGAAGGGTTGCAGGGGATCTTCACCTTC; CDR3aa: CSGNEGLQGIFTF
j_gene: TRBJ1-6; v_gene: TRBV3-1/TRBV3-2; d_gene: TRBD1; abundance: -; CDR3nt: TGTGCCAGCAGGGGGCAGGGGGCCCTTAATTCACCCCTCCACTTT; CDR3aa: CASRGQGALNSPLHF
j_gene: TRBJ2-3; v_gene: TRBV24-1; d_gene: TRBD2; abundance: -; CDR3nt: TGTGCCACCAGTGATTCCGGACTAGCGGTTACAGATACGCAGTATTTT; CDR3aa: CATSDSGLAVTDTQYF
j_gene: TRBJ1-1; v_gene: TRBV6-5; d_gene: -; abundance: -; CDR3nt: TGTGCCAGCAGTCACCCCCCAGGGGAAGCTTTCTTT; CDR3aa: CASSHPPGEAFF
j_gene: TRBJ1-1; v_gene: TRBV7-8; d_gene: TRBD1; abundance: -; CDR3nt: TGTGCCAGCAGCCTTAACAGGGGGTGGAGTGAAGCTTTCTTT; CDR3aa: CASSLNRGWSEAFF
j_gene: TRBJ1-2; v_gene: TRBV5-1; d_gene: TRBD1; abundance: -; CDR3nt: TGCGCCAGCAGCCCCGTAGGACAGGGGAACATTGGCTACACCTTC; CDR3aa: CASSPVGQGNIGYTF
j_gene: TRBJ2-2; v_gene: TRBV4-2; d_gene: TRBD2; abundance: -; CDR3nt: TGTGCCAGCAGGATAGTGGGGGGGAAGTGGGACACCGGGGAGCTGTTTTTT; CDR3aa: CASRIVGGKWDTGELFF
j_gene: TRBJ2-3; v_gene: TRBV9; d_gene: TRBD2; abundance: -; CDR3nt: TGTGCCAGCAGCGTAGTGGGTAGCGGGGCGAGAAGAGATACGCAGTATTTT; CDR3aa: CASSVVGSGARRDTQYF
j_gene: TRBJ2-1; v_gene: TRBV7-2; d_gene: -; abundance: -; CDR3nt: TGTGCCAGCAGCTTAGTCTGGGACTTTACCTACAATGAGCAGTTCTTC; CDR3aa: CASSLVWDFTYNEQFF
j_gene: TRBJ1-1; v_gene: TRBV30; d_gene: -; abundance: -; CDR3nt: TGTGCCTGGAGTCCTAGGAACACTGAAGCTTTCTTT; CDR3aa: CAWSPRNTEAFF
j_gene: TRBJ1-4; v_gene: TRBV11-2; d_gene: TRBD1; abundance: once; CDR3nt: TGTGCCAGCAGCTTAGTCAGGGGGATCGGTAATGAAAAACTGTTTTTT; CDR3aa: CASSLVRGIGNEKLFF
j_gene: TRBJ2-3; v_gene: TRBV5-1; d_gene: TRBD2; abundance: -; CDR3nt: TGCGCCAGCAGCCCTGGTATAGCGGGAGTTTTGGAAGATACGCAGTATTTT; CDR3aa: CASSPGIAGVLEDTQYF
j_gene: TRBJ2-7; v_gene: TRBV11-2; d_gene: -; abundance: -; CDR3nt: TGTGCCAGCAGCTTAGATCCAGGTCCCTCCTACGAGCAGTACTTC; CDR3aa: CASSLDPGPSYEQYF
j_gene: TRBJ2-5; v_gene: TRBV27; d_gene: -; abundance: -; CDR3nt: TGTGCCAGCAGCCGCACAGGGAGTCGGCAAGAGACCCAGTACTTC; CDR3aa: CASSRTGSRQETQYF